The 10 T cell receptor beta chains below come from one sample, sequenced in a study of T cell repertoires in ileal Crohn's disease. Sequenced by immunoSEQ multiplex PCR; TCRdb stores in-frame clones only, minus some. The sample records over 12,000 clones, 80% to 85% being singletons. Material for sequencing was ileal tissue. All receptors come from an adult with Crohn's disease.

The genes are TRBV27 and TRBJ1-1, with D uncertain. The length of the CDR3 is 14 residues. V lost 6 bases and J 1 base, leaving 12 bases between the germline ends. The germline V gene encodes CDR1 MNHEY and CDR2 SMNVEV (reference sequence). CDR3 nucleotide sequence: TGTGCCAGCAGCCTCCGGGGTAAGAACACTGAAGCTTTCTTT. Translated: CASSLRGKNTEAFF.

The sample holds a few counts of this clone. V is TRBV7-3 and J is TRBJ1-1, with a possible D match to TRBD1 (5 bases). Deletions cut 4 bases from V and 0 bases from J, with 12 bases between. Looked up from germline, CDR1 is SGHTA and CDR2 is FQGTGA. The CDR3 length is 15 residues. In DNA form, the CDR3 reads TGTGCCAGCAGCTCCTCGGCGGGGGTGAACACTGAAGCTTTCTTT. Its protein is CASSSSAGVNTEAFF. Complete variable domain (other parts from reference TRBV7-3 and TRBJ1-1): GAGVSQTPSNKVTEKGKYVELRCDPISGHTALYWYRQSLGQGPEFLIYFQGTGAADDSGLPNDRFFAVRPEGSVSTLKIQRTERGDSAVYLCASSSSAGVNTEAFFGQGTRLTVV.

The chain carries TRBV11-2 and TRBJ1-1, with 9 bases identical to TRBD1. V lost 7 bases and J lost 1; bases outside the gene matches: 4. From germline, CDR1 is SGHAT and CDR2 FQNNGV. The CDR3 loop spans 14 amino acids. CDR3 sequence: CASTWDRANTEAFF. The CDR3 DNA sequence: TGTGCCAGCACCTGGGACAGGGCGAACACTGAAGCTTTCTTT.

The count of this clone is one. The J gene is TRBJ1-1, the V gene TRBV6-5; D is possibly TRBD1 (5 bases). V was clipped by 0 bases and J by 7 bases, with 12 bases between them. This CDR3 is built from 14 residues. Germline assignment: CDR1 MNHEY and CDR2 SVGAGI. This CDR3 reads CASSYSIPGNEAFF. In DNA form, the CDR3 reads TGTGCCAGCAGTTACTCGATTCCAGGGAATGAAGCTTTCTTT.

The chain carries TRBV29-1 and TRBJ2-3; TRBD1 might be the D (7 bases). There are 15 residues in the CDR3. Germline V gene data show CDR1 as SQVTM and CDR2 as ANQGSEA. Deletions cut 4 bases from V and 8 bases from J, with 22 bases between. Here the CDR3 reads CSVGGGQAGTGTQYF. CDR3 nucleotides: TGCAGCGTTGGGGGAGGACAGGCGGGAACGGGTACGCAGTATTTT.

The chain recombines TRBV7-8 with TRBJ1-6; 8 bases match TRBD1. The V gene's germline CDR1 is SGHVS and CDR2 FQNEAQ. Trimming removed 2 bases from V and 7 bases from J; junction bases left unmatched: 7. CDR3 size: 16 residues. CDR3 DNA: TGTGCCAGCAGCTTACCGCAGGGGGCGCAGAATTCACCCCTCCACTTT. The encoded protein is CASSLPQGAQNSPLHF.

The rearrangement uses TRBV30 and TRBJ1-6; 9 bases are shared with TRBD1. J gave up 10 bases and V 3 bases, and 10 bases lay outside the gene matches. This CDR3 has 15 residues. The V gene's germline CDR1 is GTSNPN and CDR2 SVGIG (reference sequence). The CDR3 loop is CAWRGGQGFISPLHF. CDR3 nucleotides: TGTGCCTGGAGGGGGGGACAGGGCTTTATCTCACCCCTCCACTTT.

Only a few counts were recorded for this clone. The V gene is TRBV11-2, the J gene TRBJ2-7; D may be TRBD1 (6 bases). The CDR3 is 16 residues long. With 5 bases removed from V and 4 bases from J, the gap between germline ends came to 21 bases. Per the germline V gene, CDR1 is SGHAT and CDR2 is FQNNGV. The CDR3 nucleotides read TGTGCCAGCAGCCCGATTAACCGCAGGGGTAGTTACGAGCAGTACTTC. It encodes CASSPINRRGSYEQYF.

The CDR3 is CASSSPPTSYEQYF. The CDR3 bases are TGTGCCAGCAGCTCACCACCTACCTCCTACGAGCAGTACTTC. This sequence joins TRBV5-5 and TRBJ2-7; the D is unclear. V gave up 3 bases and J gave up 0 bases, with 10 bases separating them. The CDR3 is made up of 14 amino acids. Germline V CDR1 and CDR2: SGHKS, YYEKEE (reference sequence).

This chain uses TRBV6-1 with TRBJ1-6; the D gene is possibly TRBD1 (6 bases). CDR3 length: 14 amino acids. Germline V lookup: CDR1 MNHNS, CDR2 SASEGT. V lost 5 bases and J 9 bases, leaving 14 bases between the germline ends. CDR3 coding DNA: TGTGCCAGCAGTAACAGGGTGAACTCTTCACCCCTCCACTTT. Its protein is CASSNRVNSSPLHF.